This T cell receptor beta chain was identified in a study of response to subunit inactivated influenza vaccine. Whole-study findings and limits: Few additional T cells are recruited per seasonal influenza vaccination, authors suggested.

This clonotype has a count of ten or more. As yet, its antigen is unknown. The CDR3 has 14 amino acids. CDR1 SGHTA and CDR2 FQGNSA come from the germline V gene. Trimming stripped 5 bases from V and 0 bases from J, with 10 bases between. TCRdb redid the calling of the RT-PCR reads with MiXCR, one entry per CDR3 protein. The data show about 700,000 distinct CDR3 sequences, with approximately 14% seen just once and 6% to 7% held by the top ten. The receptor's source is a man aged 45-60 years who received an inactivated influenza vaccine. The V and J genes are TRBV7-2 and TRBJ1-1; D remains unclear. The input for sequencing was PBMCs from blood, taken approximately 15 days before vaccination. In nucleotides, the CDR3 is TGTGCCAGCAGCCTACAAGACATGAACACTGAAGCTTTCTTT. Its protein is CASSLQDMNTEAFF.